This T cell receptor beta chain was observed in a study of stem cell transplantation in POMP-related autoinflammatory disease (dated by TCRdb to about 2021). Study-level background: The study hypothesis was that defective thymoproteasomes impair MHC class I-dependent CD8+ T-cell differentiation and positive selection, which skews the TRB repertoire. Before transplant, CD4+ naive T-cell skewing, low CD8+ T-cell proportions, and reduced T-cell cytokine secretion were observed in patients. High-throughput TRB sequencing assessed how POMP deficiency affects T-cell receptor beta repertoire diversity and CDR3 characteristics.

For CDR1 and CDR2, the germline V gene lists SGDLS and YYNGEE. The CDR3 goes from the cysteine to the phenylalanine over 15 residues. This entry keeps only the CDR3 DNA: 45 bases, framed from base 1. V is reduced by 1 base and J by 2 bases, leaving a spacing of 11 bases between them. Notes on this clone: Its antigen is currently not known. No base quality information exists; no much larger clone differs at one position.

Libraries were made using the immunoSEQ multiplex PCR assay. As for the authors' bioinformatics: Shannon entropy, which takes clonal size distribution into account, was used to quantify repertoire diversity. Clonotype distribution inequality was measured with the Gini-Simpson index (Simpson_1-D). This is the immuneACCESS table as TCRdb keeps it, with only in-frame sequences that have V and J called. A part of the clones is gone; compared with another copy, unresolved V genes explain less than half, and the rest is unexplained. V, J and clone size are those of that table, while D and trimming were read from the DNA. Across this sample there are some 33,000 clones, with about 90% seen only once. Of the sample, 0.72% falls within the top ten clones. Results the study describes overall, beyond this receptor: In PRAID patients, the trend toward increased clonality and lower diversity reached statistical significance only for regulatory T cells. The number of unique TRB V-J gene pairings in PRAID patients was restricted. Across all analyzed T-cell subsets, PRAID patients showed a trend toward higher clonality and lower TRB diversity.

Read against the paper, the sample's time point label means: before hematopoietic stem cell transplant. PRAID was characterized by prominent immunodeficiency alongside autoinflammation. Before TRB sequencing, the T-cell subsets, namely conventional T cells, CD8+ T cells, regulatory T cells, and T follicular helper cells, were sorted. The sample consisted of CD4+ T cells from PBMCs, taken before stem cell transplantation. The sequence derives from a human donor with POMP-related autoinflammation and immune dysregulation (PRAID). The sequence is built from TRBV9 and TRBJ2-3, with the D gene not clear enough to name. Here the CDR3 is given as CASSVSWTYTDTQYF. At the DNA level, the sequence is TGTGCCAGCAGCGTATCCTGGACCTACACAGATACGCAGTATTTT. The entire variable domain, with the stretches around the CDR3 drawn from the reference TRBV9 and TRBJ2-3 proteins, is DSGVTQTPKHLITATGQRVTLRCSPRSGDLSVYWYQQSLDQGLQFLIQYYNGEERAKGNILERFSAQQFPDLHSELNLSSLELGDSALYFCASSVSWTYTDTQYFGPGTRLTVL.